This T cell receptor (beta chain) was captured by sequencing in a study of human T cells and chemical hapten exposure. V was pared by 2 bases and J by 6 bases, with 8 bases of the junction left unmatched. There are 16 residues in the CDR3. The germline gives CDR1 MNHEY, CDR2 SMNVEV (reference sequence). Indicated time point: patch test 1, 2 weeks after DPC sensitization. This sample's treatment: therapeutic diphenylcyclopropenone sensitization with weekly scalp DPC. Unfractionated whole blood yielded the extracted total RNA. TCRdb called the RACE reads again in MiXCR, with one record for every CDR3 protein. The data contain around 50,000 distinct CDR3 sequences, about 10% of them singletons. This clonotype was recorded many times.

This sequence originates from a woman in her fifties or sixties with alopecia areata. Some clones in this sample may be carry-over from other donors' samples. The sequenced sample was whole blood, obtained in connection with sensitization to the hapten diphenylcyclopropenone (DPC). The chain couples TRBV27 to TRBJ2-3; 10 nucleotides agree with TRBD2. DNA of the CDR3: TGTGCCAGCAGTTTACCCGCGCTAGCGGGAGCTGATACGCAGTATTTT. Protein: CASSLPALAGADTQYF.